These T cell receptor beta chains were read from a single sample in a study of blood T cells in healthy people across ages. TCRdb ran MiXCR on the 5' RACE reads and lists one entry per CDR3 protein. The top ten hold about 4.1% of the sample, which has about 1.5 million distinct CDR3 sequences, roughly 43% seen once. The sample taken for sequencing was blood. The receptors come from a young woman in good health. The CDR3 runs from the conserved cysteine through the conserved F or W. D genes are given only for firm matches. The listing skips clone size in some rows; elsewhere it reads once, few, many or a size class.

TRBV6-2/TRBV6-3	-	-	TRBJ1-1	TGTGCCAGCAGTTGCGCGGGGGCGCGAGGACCCACTGAAGCTTTCTTT	CASSCAGARGPTEAFF
TRBV7-2	-	TRBD2	TRBJ2-3	TGTGCCAGCAGCATAGCGGGCCTACGCACAGATACGCAGTATTTT	CASSIAGLRTDTQYF
TRBV15	-	TRBD2	TRBJ2-3	TGTGCCACCAGCATCGATCTAGCGGTAAATACGCAGTATTTT	CATSIDLAVNTQYF
TRBV12-3/TRBV12-4	many	-	TRBJ1-4	TGTGCCAGCACCCTGGGTGAAAAACTGTTTTTT	CASTLGEKLFF
TRBV7-2	once	TRBD1	TRBJ2-7	TGTGCCAGCAGCATGACAGGGCCCAGCTCCTACAATGAGCAGTACTTC	CASSMTGPSSYNEQYF
TRBV6-5	-	TRBD1	TRBJ2-7	TGTGCCAGCAGATCCTATCTACGACAGGGGGCGTACGAGCAGTACTTC	CASRSYLRQGAYEQYF
TRBV2	few	-	TRBJ2-7	TGTGCCAGCAGTGAAGCGCGGTGGGTAATACGCAATGAGCAGTACTTC	CASSEARWVIRNEQYF
TRBV13	many	-	TRBJ2-1	TGTGCCAGCAGCTTAGGCCGTAGTTATGAGCAGTTCTTC	CASSLGRSYEQFF
TRBV29-1	-	-	TRBJ1-1	TGCAGCGGACGGACAGATCCGAACGCTGAAGCTTTCTTT	CSGRTDPNAEAFF
TRBV20-1	few	TRBD2	TRBJ2-1	TGCAGTGCCTCGACTAGCGGGAGGGCCTACAATGAGCAGTTCTTC	CSASTSGRAYNEQFF
TRBV29-1	-	-	TRBJ1-1	TGCAGCCTCGTCTTTCAGGGGAAAAACACTGAAGCTTTCTTT	CSLVFQGKNTEAFF
TRBV5-1	-	TRBD2	TRBJ2-5	TGCGCCAGCAGCTTGGGTGCGGGGGGAACTTCCCAAGAGACCCAGTACTTC	CASSLGAGGTSQETQYF
TRBV6-5	-	-	TRBJ1-2	TGTGCCAGCAGGGGGGGACCGGTAGCTAACTATGGCTACACCTTC	CASRGGPVANYGYTF
TRBV5-6	few	-	TRBJ2-7	TGTGCCAGCAGCTTGGATAGTCCATCCTACGAGCAGTACTTC	CASSLDSPSYEQYF
TRBV9	-	TRBD2	TRBJ2-1	TGTGCCAGCAGCGTAGGGGGGGGGTCGGGGGTATACAATGTGCAGTTCTTC	CASSVGGGSGVYNVQFF
TRBV10-3	-	TRBD1	TRBJ1-6	TGTGCCATCAGTGAAAATGTCGGACAGGGGTATAATTCCCTCCACTTT	CAISENVGQGYNSLHF
TRBV27	-	TRBD1	TRBJ1-2	TGTGCCAGCAGTCCCCGGACAGGGGTGCTTAACTATGGCTACACCTTC	CASSPRTGVLNYGYTF
TRBV20-1	-	-	TRBJ2-6	TGCAGTGCTAGAGATATAAGGGTCGGTGGGGCCAACGTCCTGACTTTC	CSARDIRVGGANVLTF
TRBV7-9	-	-	TRBJ1-1	TGTGCCAGCAGCTCCTCGGGGGGGTGGATGAACACTGAAGCTTTCTTT	CASSSSGGWMNTEAFF
TRBV14	-	TRBD1	TRBJ1-1	TGTGCCAGCAGCCAACCCGGGACAGGGAGGAACACTGAAGCTTTCTTT	CASSQPGTGRNTEAFF
TRBV3-1	once	TRBD1	TRBJ1-1	TGTGCCAGCAGCCGAATACGGACAGGGACTGAAGCTTTCTTT	CASSRIRTGTEAFF
TRBV7-6	-	-	TRBJ2-2	TGTGCCAGCAGCTTAGCGGGACCGGACAGTGCGAACACCGGGGAGCTGTTTTTT	CASSLAGPDSANTGELFF
TRBV29-1	few	TRBD1	TRBJ2-3	TGCAGCGTTGAAGCTGACAGGGAGCGCGCCCTCACAGATACGCAGTATTTT	CSVEADRERALTDTQYF
TRBV19	-	TRBD1	TRBJ2-1	TGTGCCAGTAGCAAGTCGGGGACAGTTATGGATGAGCAGTTCTTC	CASSKSGTVMDEQFF
TRBV7-2	few	-	TRBJ2-3	TGTGCCAGCAGCTTACAGGGGATCCGCCTGCTAGATACGCAGTATTTT	CASSLQGIRLLDTQYF
TRBV7-9	few	TRBD1	TRBJ2-1	TGTGCCAGCAGCTCCGGGACAGGGCCGATCGATGAGCAGTTCTTC	CASSSGTGPIDEQFF
TRBV7-9	-	TRBD1	TRBJ2-4	TGTGCCAGCAGCTACCAGGGGGTTGCCAAAAACATTCAGTACTTC	CASSYQGVAKNIQYF
TRBV7-2	-	-	TRBJ2-7	TGTGCCAGCAGCCCCATGCGTAATGAGCAGTACTTC	CASSPMRNEQYF
TRBV30	-	TRBD1	TRBJ1-5	TGTGCCTGGAGTGGAAGGGACAGGGTCAATCAGCCCCAGCATTTT	CAWSGRDRVNQPQHF
TRBV7-2	many	-	TRBJ2-3	TGTGCCAGCAGCTTCTTCCGGGGAACCTCCACAGATACGCAGTATTTT	CASSFFRGTSTDTQYF
TRBV29-1	-	-	TRBJ2-7	TGCAGCGTTGATATAGGGGCCACGGGTAGCTCCTACGAGCAGTACTTC	CSVDIGATGSSYEQYF
TRBV7-3	-	TRBD1	TRBJ2-2	TGTGCCAGCAGCCCCGCAGGGGGTAACGGGGAGCTGTTTTTT	CASSPAGGNGELFF
TRBV20-1	-	-	TRBJ2-1	TGCAGTGTTTACAGGTATCGTGGCAATGAGCAGTTCTTC	CSVYRYRGNEQFF
TRBV7-2	few	-	TRBJ2-7	TGTGCCAGCAGCTTAAATACTCGCGAGCAGTACTTC	CASSLNTREQYF
TRBV20-1	-	-	TRBJ2-4	TGCAGTGCTCTAGGGGGGGTTCAGGTCGGGATAGCCAAAAACATTCAGTACTTC	CSALGGVQVGIAKNIQYF
TRBV5-1	-	TRBD1	TRBJ2-5	TGCGCCAGCAGCTTCCAGGGACAGTCTGACCAAGAGACCCAGTACTTC	CASSFQGQSDQETQYF
TRBV12-5	few	TRBD2	TRBJ2-3	TGTGCTAGTGGTTTGGAGCGGGGCACCATCACAGATACGCAGTATTTT	CASGLERGTITDTQYF
TRBV29-1	few	-	TRBJ2-7	TGCAGCGTTGAAGAGACCCCAGTGGACGAGCAGTACTTC	CSVEETPVDEQYF
TRBV4-3	-	-	TRBJ2-5	TGCGCCAGCAGCCAGATACCTATGGATGAGCAGTACTTC	CASSQIPMDEQYF
TRBV12-3/TRBV12-4	-	TRBD2	TRBJ2-7	TGTGCCAGCAGTCCTTTAGCGGGGGGCTACGAGGTCGAGCAGTACTTC	CASSPLAGGYEVEQYF
TRBV7-2	few	TRBD1	TRBJ1-1	TGTGCCAGCAGCATCCTCGGGACAGGCATCTCGGACACTGAAGCTTTCTTT	CASSILGTGISDTEAFF
TRBV5-1	-	-	TRBJ1-1	TGCGCCAGCAGCAACCACTTACAAGGAGCGAACACTGAAGCTTTCTTT	CASSNHLQGANTEAFF
TRBV7-9	-	-	TRBJ2-1	TGTGCCAGCAGCTTAACGAGAGGGCCTTCCCACAATGAGCAGTTCTTC	CASSLTRGPSHNEQFF
TRBV20-1	-	TRBD2	TRBJ2-7	TGCAGTGCTAGCCCTCTAGCGGGCTCCTACAATGAGCAGTACTTC	CSASPLAGSYNEQYF
TRBV9	few	TRBD2	TRBJ2-5	TGTGCCAGCACCAGGGGACTAGCGGGAGAAGAGACCCAGTACTTC	CASTRGLAGEETQYF
TRBV12-3/TRBV12-4	few	-	TRBJ1-4	TGTGCCAGCAGTCCCGGGGGCGCAGCTAATGAAAAACTGTTTTTT	CASSPGGAANEKLFF
TRBV11-3	-	-	TRBJ2-5	TGTGCCAGCAGCTTAACACAGGGTCAGACCCAGTACTTC	CASSLTQGQTQYF